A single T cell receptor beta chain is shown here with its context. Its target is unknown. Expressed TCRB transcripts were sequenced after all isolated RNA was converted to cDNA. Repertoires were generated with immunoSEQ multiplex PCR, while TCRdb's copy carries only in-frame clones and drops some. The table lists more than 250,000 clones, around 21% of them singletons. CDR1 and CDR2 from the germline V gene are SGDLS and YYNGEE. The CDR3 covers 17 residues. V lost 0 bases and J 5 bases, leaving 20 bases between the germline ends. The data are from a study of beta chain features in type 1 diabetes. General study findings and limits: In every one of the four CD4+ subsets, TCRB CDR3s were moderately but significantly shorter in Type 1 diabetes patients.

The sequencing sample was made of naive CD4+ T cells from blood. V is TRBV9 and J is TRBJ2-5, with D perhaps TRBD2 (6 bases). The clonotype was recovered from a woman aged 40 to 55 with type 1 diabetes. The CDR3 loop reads CASSVGVGGAVGETQYF. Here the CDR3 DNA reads TGTGCCAGCAGCGTAGGGGTGGGAGGCGCCGTGGGGGAGACCCAGTACTTC. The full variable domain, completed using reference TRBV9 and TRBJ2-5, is DSGVTQTPKHLITATGQRVTLRCSPRSGDLSVYWYQQSLDQGLQFLIQYYNGEERAKGNILERFSAQQFPDLHSELNLSSLELGDSALYFCASSVGVGGAVGETQYFGPGTRLLVL.